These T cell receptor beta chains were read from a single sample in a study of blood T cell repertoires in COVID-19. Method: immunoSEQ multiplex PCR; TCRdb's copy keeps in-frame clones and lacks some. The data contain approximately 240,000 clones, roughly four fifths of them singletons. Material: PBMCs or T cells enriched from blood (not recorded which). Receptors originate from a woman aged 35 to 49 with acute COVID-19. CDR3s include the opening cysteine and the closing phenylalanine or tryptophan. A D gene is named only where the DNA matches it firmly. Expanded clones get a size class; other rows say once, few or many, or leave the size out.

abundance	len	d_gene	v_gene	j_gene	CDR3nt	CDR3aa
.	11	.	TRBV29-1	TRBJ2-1	TGCAGCGTTGCCGGTAACAATGAGCAGTTCTTC	CSVAGNNEQFF
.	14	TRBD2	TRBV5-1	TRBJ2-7	TGCGCCAGCAGCGGGTTAGCGGGAGAATCCGAGCAGTACTTC	CASSGLAGESEQYF
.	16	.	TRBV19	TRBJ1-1	TGTGCCAGTAGTTCGTTTAGGGGGAGAGAGAGGACTGAAGCTTTCTTT	CASSSFRGRERTEAFF
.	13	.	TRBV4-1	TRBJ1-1	TGCGCCAGCAGCCAGGGAGGGTTTACTGAAGCTTTCTTT	CASSQGGFTEAFF
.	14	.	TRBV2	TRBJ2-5	TGTGCCAGCAGTGTGGGCTTACAAGGAGAGACCCAGTACTTC	CASSVGLQGETQYF
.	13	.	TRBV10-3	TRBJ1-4	TGTGCCATCTCTGTCGATTTTCGGGAAAAACTGTTTTTT	CAISVDFREKLFF
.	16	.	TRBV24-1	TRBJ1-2	TGTGCCACCAGTGATTCCAAACAGGGCCCCATGGGTGGCTACACCTTC	CATSDSKQGPMGGYTF
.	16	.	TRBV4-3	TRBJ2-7	TGCGCCAGCAGCCAAGATTTCGCCAGTTTCGCCTACGAGCAGTACTTC	CASSQDFASFAYEQYF
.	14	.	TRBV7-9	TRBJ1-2	TGTGCCAGCAGCTTGGGCAGACCTAACTATGGCTACACCTTC	CASSLGRPNYGYTF
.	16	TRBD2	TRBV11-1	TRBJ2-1	TGTGCCAGCAGCTTACTCACTAGCGGGGGCGGGAATGAGCAGTTCTTC	CASSLLTSGGGNEQFF
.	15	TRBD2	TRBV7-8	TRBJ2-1	TGTGCCAGCAGCCTGCCCCTAGCGGGAGTGGCTGAGCAGTTCTTC	CASSLPLAGVAEQFF
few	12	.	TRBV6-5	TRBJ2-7	TGTGCCAGCAGGAAGGACAGCTACGAGCAGTACTTC	CASRKDSYEQYF
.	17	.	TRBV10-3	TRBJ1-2	TGTGCCATCAGTGAGTCGAAGAGTTCTCAGGGTACCTATGGCTACACCTTC	CAISESKSSQGTYGYTF
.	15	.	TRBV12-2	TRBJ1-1	TGTGCAAGTCGCTTAGCTTTTCGGTCCCACACTGAAGCTTTCTTT	CASRLAFRSHTEAFF
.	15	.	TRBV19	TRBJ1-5	TGTGCCAGTAGTTCTCAGCCAGGAATCTATCAGCCCCAGCATTTT	CASSSQPGIYQPQHF
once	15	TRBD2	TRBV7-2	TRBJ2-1	TGTGCCAGCAGAACCGGGACTAGCGGATACAATGAGCAGTTCTTC	CASRTGTSGYNEQFF
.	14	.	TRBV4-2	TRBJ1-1	TGTGCCAGCAGCCAGAGACAGGTTTTTACTGAAGCTTTCTTT	CASSQRQVFTEAFF
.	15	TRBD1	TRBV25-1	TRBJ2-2	TGTGCCAGCAGTGACCCTCGGACAGGACACGGGGAGCTGTTTTTT	CASSDPRTGHGELFF
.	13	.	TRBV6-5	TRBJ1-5	TGTGCCAGCAGTTACGGGGCGGCTCAGCCCCAGCATTTT	CASSYGAAQPQHF
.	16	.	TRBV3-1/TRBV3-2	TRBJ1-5	TGTGCCAGCAGCCAAGGTAGGAGCTATAGCAATCAGCCCCAGCATTTT	CASSQGRSYSNQPQHF
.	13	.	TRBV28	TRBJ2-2	TGTGCCAGTTGGACAGAGAACACCGGGGAGCTGTTTTTT	CASWTENTGELFF
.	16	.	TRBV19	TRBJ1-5	TGTGCCAGTAGTATGCCCAGGACTAACTTCAATCAGCCCCAGCATTTT	CASSMPRTNFNQPQHF
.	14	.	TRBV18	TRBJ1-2	TGTGCCAGCTCACCTCTTCGGGAGAACTATGGCTACACCTTC	CASSPLRENYGYTF
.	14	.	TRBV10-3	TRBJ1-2	TGTGCCATCCGCCTCCAGGGCTCGAACTATGGCTACACCTTC	CAIRLQGSNYGYTF
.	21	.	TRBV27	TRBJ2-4	TGTGCCAGCAGTTCATTGATGGGGAGTAGCGAGGGGGGGAGAGCCAAAAACATTCAGTACTTC	CASSSLMGSSEGGRAKNIQYF
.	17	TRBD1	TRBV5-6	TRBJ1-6	TGTGCCAGCAGCTTAGGGGGACAGAGCTCCTATAATTCACCCCTCCACTTT	CASSLGGQSSYNSPLHF
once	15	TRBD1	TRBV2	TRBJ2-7	TGTGCCAGCAGTGATGGGACAGGGGGGGGTTACGAGCAGTACTTC	CASSDGTGGGYEQYF
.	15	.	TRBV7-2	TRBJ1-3	TGTGCCAGCGCGCGGTATCTAGCCTCTGGAAACACCATATATTTT	CASARYLASGNTIYF
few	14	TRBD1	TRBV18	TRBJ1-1	TGTGCCAGCTCACAGCAGGGGGCGCAGGGAGAAGCTTTCTTT	CASSQQGAQGEAFF
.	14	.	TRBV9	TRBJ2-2	TGTGCCAGCAGTTCTACAGGGTTAACCGGGGAGCTGTTTTTT	CASSSTGLTGELFF
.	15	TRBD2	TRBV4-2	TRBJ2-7	TGTGCCAGCAGCCAAGGTTTAGCGGGAGGATTCGAGCAGTACTTC	CASSQGLAGGFEQYF
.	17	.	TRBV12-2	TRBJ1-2	TGTGCAAGTCGCTTAGGGCTCCATAACAGGGGTCTTGATGGCTACACCTTC	CASRLGLHNRGLDGYTF
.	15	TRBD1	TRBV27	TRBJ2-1	TGTGCCAGCACCAGGACAGGAAGCTCCTACAATGAGCAGTTCTTC	CASTRTGSSYNEQFF
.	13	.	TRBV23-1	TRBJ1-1	TGCGCCACCCGCCCCAGCCCAGGGGCTGAAGCTTTCTTT	CATRPSPGAEAFF
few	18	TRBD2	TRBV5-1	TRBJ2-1	TGCGCCAGCAGCTTGGCGGCTAGCGGGGTTGGGTCCTACAATGAGCAGTTCTTC	CASSLAASGVGSYNEQFF
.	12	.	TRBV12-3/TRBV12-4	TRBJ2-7	TGTGCCAGCAGTTCCCCCCCCAACGAGCAGTACTTC	CASSSPPNEQYF
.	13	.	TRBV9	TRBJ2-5	TGTGCCAGCAGCCCCGGAGCGGAAGAGACCCAGTACTTC	CASSPGAEETQYF
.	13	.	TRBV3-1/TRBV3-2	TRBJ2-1	TGTGCCAGCAGCCAAGGAGGTTACGATGAGCAGTTCTTC	CASSQGGYDEQFF
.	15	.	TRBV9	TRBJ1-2	TGTGCCAGCAGCGTAGGACAGCCCAAGGGCTATGGCTACACCTTC	CASSVGQPKGYGYTF
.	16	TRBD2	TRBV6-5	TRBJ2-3	TGTGCCAGCAGTTTTTCCTCCGGGACTACCCAGGGTACGCAGTATTTT	CASSFSSGTTQGTQYF
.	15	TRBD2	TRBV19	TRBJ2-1	TGTGCGAGTGGGGTGGGCGGGACTAGTCGGAATGAGCAGTTCTTC	CASGVGGTSRNEQFF
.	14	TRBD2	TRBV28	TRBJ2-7	TGTGCCAGCAGTACCTCTAGCGGGACCTACGAGCAGTACTTC	CASSTSSGTYEQYF
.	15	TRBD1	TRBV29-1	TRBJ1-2	TGCAGCGTTGAAGATAGGGACAGGGGGTTTTTTGGCTACACCTTC	CSVEDRDRGFFGYTF
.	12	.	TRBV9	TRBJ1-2	TGTGCCAGCAGCGGGACAGCCTATGGCTACACCTTC	CASSGTAYGYTF
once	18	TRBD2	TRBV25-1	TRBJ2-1	TGTGCCAGCAGTGGGCTCTGGGCTAGCGGGAGGGTCTACAATGAGCAGTTCTTC	CASSGLWASGRVYNEQFF
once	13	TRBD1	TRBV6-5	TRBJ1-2	TGTGCCAGCAGTTACGGACAGGTGGAAGGCTACACCTTC	CASSYGQVEGYTF
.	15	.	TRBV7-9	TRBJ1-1	TGTGCCAGCAGCTCCCCCCGGGGAGAGAACACTGAAGCTTTCTTT	CASSSPRGENTEAFF
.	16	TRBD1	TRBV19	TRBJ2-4	TGTGCCAGTAGCCCGGGACAGACTTTAGCCAAAAACATTCAGTACTTC	CASSPGQTLAKNIQYF
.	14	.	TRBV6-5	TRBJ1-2	TGTGCCAGCACGACGGGAGTCAGTGGCTATGGCTACACCTTC	CASTTGVSGYGYTF
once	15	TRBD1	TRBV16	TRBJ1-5	TGTGCCAGCAGCCACGGCGGACAGGGTTATCAGCCCCAGCATTTT	CASSHGGQGYQPQHF